The 25 T cell receptor beta chains below come from one sample, sequenced in a study of T cell responses to AZD1222 COVID-19 vaccine. Method: immunoSEQ multiplex PCR; TCRdb's copy keeps in-frame clones and lacks some. The sample contains 180,000 or so clones, approximately 91% of which appear only once. This sample comprised peripheral blood, obtained on day 0 of AZD1222 vaccination. The receptors were sampled from an adult in good health.

The V and J genes are TRBV19 and TRBJ1-3; D is uncertain. Germline CDR1 is LNHDA and CDR2 is SQIVND (reference sequence). This CDR3 has 13 amino acids. Trimming took 2 bases from V and 5 from J, leaving 7 bases between them. The CDR3 is CASSITLRNTIYF. The CDR3 DNA is TGTGCCAGTAGTATAACGCTGAGAAACACCATATATTTT.

The rearrangement links TRBV7-3 to TRBJ2-7; 10 nucleotides match TRBD2. V was pared by 8 bases and J by 3 bases, with 19 bases of the junction left unmatched. Germline values: CDR1 SGHTA, CDR2 FQGTGA. CDR3 length equals 18 residues. The CDR3 bases are TGTGCCAGCCCCAAACTGTCGGGTAGCGGGGGGTTTTTCTACGAGCAGTACGTC. This encodes CASPKLSGSGGFFYEQYV.

In this sample, this clone turned up a few times. The chain recombines TRBV7-3 with TRBJ2-2; D remains unclear. Trimming removed 4 bases at V and 2 bases at J, with 2 bases between. The CDR3 has 12 residues. CDR1 SGHTA and CDR2 FQGTGA come from the germline V gene. CDR3 coding DNA: TGTGCCAGCAGCTCTAACACCGGGGAGCTGTTTTTT. Its translation: CASSSNTGELFF.

The V call is TRBV4-3, the J call TRBJ1-2; TRBD1 agrees at 8 bases. Germline-derived CDR1 and CDR2 are LGHNA and YSLEER. The CDR3 sequence is 16 residues long. The ends lost 4 bases at V and 2 bases at J; junction bases unmatched: 9. CDR3 loop: CASSRQDRDPNYGYTF. In DNA form, the CDR3 reads TGCGCCAGCAGCCGCCAGGACAGGGATCCGAACTATGGCTACACCTTC.

This chain connects TRBV5-1 to TRBJ2-1, with 9 bases fitting TRBD1. Trimming at V came to 2 bases and at J to 4 bases, leaving 13 bases not matched to a gene. Germline V gene sequence: CDR1 SGHRS, CDR2 YFSETQ. The CDR3 is made up of 18 amino acids. CDR3 protein: CASSFTVSTGGPYNEQFF. The CDR3 DNA sequence: TGCGCCAGCAGCTTCACGGTCTCGACAGGGGGACCTTACAATGAGCAGTTCTTC.

This clone was found once. The V and J genes are TRBV10-2 and TRBJ2-1; 15 bases are a match to TRBD2. Germline V CDR1 and CDR2: WSHSY, SAAADI. The CDR3 covers 17 residues. J gave up 9 bases and V 5 bases, and 11 bases lay outside the gene matches. Written as DNA, the CDR3 is TGCGCCAGCAGTCGGACTAGCGGGAGGGCGCAGCAAGGTGAGCAGTTCTTC. This gives the protein CASSRTSGRAQQGEQFF.

The chain employs TRBV11-2 and TRBJ2-7; 7 bases match TRBD1. The germline V gene has CDR1 SGHAT and CDR2 FQNNGV. The CDR3 is 12 residues long. The trim removed 5 bases at V and 6 bases at J, leaving 4 bases unmatched. The CDR3 DNA reads TGTGCCAGCAGCCAAGGGGGCAGCGAGCAGTACTTC. It translates to CASSQGGSEQYF.

This chain connects TRBV6-1 to TRBJ1-5, with D uncertain. Trimming left V 0 bases short and J 0 bases short, with 12 bases between. The CDR3 contains 17 residues. From germline, CDR1 is MNHNS and CDR2 SASEGT. The CDR3 nucleotides are TGTGCCAGCAGTGAAGCTGCCTCGCAGGTTAGCAATCAGCCCCAGCATTTT. Its protein is CASSEAASQVSNQPQHF.

The V gene is TRBV28, the J gene TRBJ1-1, with D perhaps matching TRBD1 (5 bases). Germline loops: CDR1 MDHEN, CDR2 SYDVKM. V dropped 0 bases and J dropped 0 bases, with 11 bases sitting between them. The CDR3 totals 16 residues. In nucleotides, the CDR3 is TGTGCCAGCAGTTTATGGGGACGGATCATGAACACTGAAGCTTTCTTT. Protein: CASSLWGRIMNTEAFF.

The table lists this clone with a count of one. The genes are TRBV19 and TRBJ2-1, with TRBD2 matching over 12 bases. J lost 9 bases, V lost 5 bases, and 11 bases had no gene match. Germline CDR1 LNHDA, CDR2 SQIVND (reference sequence). This CDR3 has 16 amino acids. This CDR3 is CASSPPGTSGPGEQFF. The CDR3, as DNA: TGTGCCAGTAGTCCCCCCGGGACTAGCGGGCCCGGTGAGCAGTTCTTC.

J is TRBJ1-6 and V is TRBV28, with D uncertain. The CDR3 runs 14 residues. V shed 6 bases and J shed 0 bases, with 6 bases lying between them. Germline values: CDR1 MDHEN, CDR2 SYDVKM. As DNA, the CDR3 is TGTGCCAGCAGGGGATACTCCTATAATTCACCCCTCCACTTT. Encoded protein: CASRGYSYNSPLHF.

The chain couples TRBV6-5 to TRBJ1-1; D is ambiguous. Trimming left V 6 bases short and J 1 base short, with 12 bases between. The CDR3 contains 14 residues. Germline CDR1 reads MNHEY; CDR2 reads SVGAGI. The CDR3 DNA follows: TGTGCCAGCAGCACCAATTACAGGAACACTGAAGCTTTCTTT. Translating it yields CASSTNYRNTEAFF.

The gene calls are TRBV2 and TRBJ2-2, with 9 positions matching TRBD1. The CDR3 consists of 15 residues. Germline CDR1 and CDR2: SNHLY and FYNNEI. Trimming removed 6 bases from V and 2 bases from J; junction bases left unmatched: 4. The CDR3 coding sequence is TGTGCCAGCAGAGTACAGGGGGCCAACACCGGGGAGCTGTTTTTT. It encodes CASRVQGANTGELFF.

This chain uses TRBV6-1 with TRBJ1-6; TRBD1 matches at 7 bases. There are 16 residues in the CDR3. The germline V gene has CDR1 MNHNS and CDR2 SASEGT. V lost 2 bases, J lost 9 bases, and 10 bases stayed unmatched. CDR3 loop: CASSEQLVQGSSPLHF. The DNA for the CDR3 is TGTGCCAGCAGTGAACAATTAGTACAGGGGTCTTCACCCCTCCACTTT.

The rearrangement joins TRBV7-3 to TRBJ2-1, with 7 bases lining up with TRBD2. CDR1 SGHTA and CDR2 FQGTGA come from the germline V gene. The CDR3 loop spans 13 amino acids. V shed 6 bases and J 6 bases; nucleotides not matched to a gene: 5. The CDR3 DNA reads TGTGCCAGCAGTCCGGGACTACCCAATGAGCAGTTCTTC. Its protein product is CASSPGLPNEQFF.

The chain joins TRBV11-2 to TRBJ1-2; D is undetermined. Germline V gene lookup returns CDR1 SGHAT and CDR2 FQNNGV. Trimming cost V 1 base and J 3 bases, with 12 bases left between them. The length of the CDR3 is 15 residues. CDR3 sequence (DNA): TGTGCCAGCAGCTTAGGGGCGAGCTGGGACTATGGCTACACCTTC. Its protein is CASSLGASWDYGYTF. The full variable domain, rest sourced from reference TRBV11-2 and TRBJ1-2, is EAGVAQSPRYKIIEKRQSVAFWCNPISGHATLYWYQQILGQGPKLLIQFQNNGVVDDSQLPKDRFSAERLKGVDSTLKIQPAKLEDSAVYLCASSLGASWDYGYTFGSGTRLTVV.

This clone was observed a handful of times. The chain employs TRBV28 and TRBJ1-4; TRBD1 aligns across 8 bases. This CDR3 has 15 residues. Germline CDR1 is MDHEN and CDR2 is SYDVKM. V was pared by 6 bases and J by 8 bases, with 11 bases of the junction left unmatched. In nucleotides, the CDR3 is TGTGCCAGCAGCTTACCCACCGGACAGGGAGAAAAACTGTTTTTT. Translated, it gives CASSLPTGQGEKLFF.

V gene TRBV21-1 combines with J gene TRBJ2-7; the D call in the table, TRBD2, was not verified against the DNA. TRBV21-1 is deemed a pseudogene. CDR3 length equals 12 residues. CDR3 DNA sequence: TGTGCCAGCAGTTTTCTAGACTACGAGCAGTACGTC. Amino acids: CASSFLDYEQYV.

In its sample, this clone was seen once. The chain combines TRBV10-3 with TRBJ2-7; maybe TRBD2 (5 bases). Germline lookup yields CDR1 ENHRY and CDR2 SYGVKD. V dropped 2 bases and J dropped 9 bases, with 8 bases sitting between them. The length of the CDR3 is 11 residues. The CDR3 loop reads CAISEIGGQYF. The CDR3 DNA is TGTGCCATCAGTGAGATAGGAGGGCAGTACTTC.

CDR3 nucleotide sequence: TGTGCCAGCAGCCCGACAGGGCGTGGGGCCAACGTCCTGACTTTC. Its translation: CASSPTGRGANVLTF. This chain links TRBV5-6 with TRBJ2-6, with 7 bases lining up with TRBD1. The ends lost 4 bases at V and 3 bases at J; junction bases unmatched: 4. Germline CDR1 is SGHDT and CDR2 is YYEEEE. The CDR3 sequence is 15 residues long. Using reference TRBV5-6 and TRBJ2-6 for the parts outside the CDR3, the full variable domain is DAGVTQSPTHLIKTRGQQVTLRCSPKSGHDTVSWYQQALGQGPQFIFQYYEEEERQRGNFPDRFSGHQFPNYSSELNVNALLLGDSALYLCASSPTGRGANVLTFGAGSRLTVL.

V is TRBV14 and J is TRBJ1-1; D is uncertain. V was clipped by 5 bases and J by 7 bases, with 20 bases between them. This CDR3 comprises 15 residues. Per germline, CDR1 SGHDN and CDR2 FVKESK. Here the CDR3 DNA reads TGTGCCAGCAGCGAGGGCCATCCGCTAAGTTTTGAAGCTTTCTTT. Protein product: CASSEGHPLSFEAFF.

The chain links TRBV7-3 to TRBJ1-3; 7 bases match TRBD1. Unmatched junction bases numbered 6, after V lost 1 base and J lost 0 bases. This CDR3 comprises 17 residues. In germline, CDR1 is SGHTA, CDR2 FQGTGA. CDR3 DNA: TGTGCCAGCAGCTTAATGGGGGACAGCCCCTCTGGAAACACCATATATTTT. Translation: CASSLMGDSPSGNTIYF.

V and J are TRBV7-3 and TRBJ2-4, with D tentatively TRBD1 (5 bases). CDR3 length: 16 residues. The germline gives CDR1 SGHTA, CDR2 FQGTGA. V lost 9 bases and J lost 0, with 18 bases in between. The CDR3: CARPKTVNGAKNIQYF. DNA for the CDR3: TGTGCCAGGCCAAAGACAGTCAACGGAGCCAAAAACATTCAGTACTTC.

The chain combines TRBV6-6 with TRBJ1-1, with D uncertain. Deletions cut 6 bases from V and 2 bases from J, with 7 bases between. Germline CDR1 reads MNHNY; CDR2 reads SVGAGI (reference sequence). This CDR3 has 12 amino acids. For the CDR3, the DNA is TGTGCCAGCAGCGAACTCAACACTGAAGCTTTCTTT. Its protein product is CASSELNTEAFF.

The gene calls are TRBV7-3 and TRBJ2-1, with D perhaps TRBD1 (5 bases). CDR3 length equals 15 residues. Germline CDR1 is SGHTA and CDR2 is FQGTGA. V lost 1 base, J lost 1 base, and 8 bases lay in between. CDR3 sequence: CASSLMQGSYNEQFF. As DNA, the CDR3 is TGTGCCAGCAGCTTAATGCAGGGATCCTACAATGAGCAGTTCTTC. Drawing the rest from reference TRBV7-3 and TRBJ2-1, the complete variable domain is GAGVSQTPSNKVTEKGKYVELRCDPISGHTALYWYRQSLGQGPEFLIYFQGTGAADDSGLPNDRFFAVRPEGSVSTLKIQRTERGDSAVYLCASSLMQGSYNEQFFGPGTRLTVL.